This T cell receptor (beta chain) was identified in a study of T cell repertoires in cytomegalovirus infection. This clonotype showed up many times. A single record per CDR3 protein comes from TCRdb applying MiXCR to the reads. There are roughly 640,000 distinct CDR3 sequences in the sample; less than 25% occur only once, and roughly 8% lies in the top ten. The TCR sequence derives from a human donor in good health (CMV status not recorded). Some clones in this sample may be carry-over from other donors' samples. The sample consisted of CD8+ T cells from PBMCs.

The CDR3: CASSATRDLGTEAFF. As DNA, the CDR3 is TGTGCCAGCAGTGCTACCAGGGACTTGGGAACTGAAGCTTTCTTT. This chain links TRBV28 with TRBJ1-1, with D tentatively TRBD1 (5 bases). Trimming pared 5 bases from V and 5 bases from J, leaving 18 bases between. The germline V gene has CDR1 MDHEN and CDR2 SYDVKM. The CDR3 runs to 15 residues.